The present T cell receptor (beta chain) was sequenced within a study of PD-L1 blockade in urothelial cancer. The table came from immunoSEQ multiplex PCR; TCRdb's copy has only in-frame clones and leaves some out. Seen here are 35,000 to 45,000 clones, 80% to 95% observed once, and the top ten hold approximately 8.8%. The V end was cut by 9 bases, the J end by 0 bases, with 18 bases between. The germline V gene has CDR1 MNHNY and CDR2 SVGAGI (reference sequence). CDR3 length equals 15 residues. This sequence originates from a man aged 65 to 85 with urothelial cancer. J is TRBJ2-7 and V is TRBV6-6, with a weak D call TRBD2 (6 bases). Sequenced material: PBMCs, taken around atezolizumab (anti-PD-L1) treatment. CDR3 residues: CASNSGTADSYEQYF. DNA for the CDR3: TGTGCCAGTAATTCGGGGACTGCCGACTCCTACGAGCAGTACTTC.